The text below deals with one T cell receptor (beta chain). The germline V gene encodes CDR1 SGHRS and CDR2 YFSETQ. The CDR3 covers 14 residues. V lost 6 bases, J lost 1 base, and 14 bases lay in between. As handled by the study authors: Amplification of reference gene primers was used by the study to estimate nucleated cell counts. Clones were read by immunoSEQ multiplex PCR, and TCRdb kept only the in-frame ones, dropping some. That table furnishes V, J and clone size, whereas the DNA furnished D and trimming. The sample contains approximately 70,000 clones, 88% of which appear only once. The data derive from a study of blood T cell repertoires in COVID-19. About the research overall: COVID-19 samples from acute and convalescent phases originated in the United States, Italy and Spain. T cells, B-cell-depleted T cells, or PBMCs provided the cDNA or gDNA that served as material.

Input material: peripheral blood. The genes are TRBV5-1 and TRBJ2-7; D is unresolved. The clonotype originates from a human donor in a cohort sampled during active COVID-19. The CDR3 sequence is CASKSVGKSYEQYF. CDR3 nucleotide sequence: TGCGCCAGCAAAAGCGTCGGCAAGTCCTACGAGCAGTACTTC.